This entry features one T cell receptor beta chain sequence. Its antigen is as yet unknown. This sample is drawn from a study of Ad26.COV2.S vaccination and SARS-CoV-2 variants. Overall study findings and caveats: Similar non-spike TCR breadth was seen in vaccine and placebo recipients.

Treatment: approximately 18 received Ad26.COV2.S at low or high dose, single or two shots; 5 received placebo; per-sample allocation not given. Repertoires come from day 63 after the first vaccine or placebo injection. V lost 1 base to trimming and J lost 5 bases, with 9 bases between them. The CDR3 contains 14 residues. Germline CDR1 is SGHKS and CDR2 is YYEKEE (reference sequence). Only in-frame clones appear in the TCRdb table, and some are missing; sequencing was by immunoSEQ multiplex PCR. The data hold about 680,000 clones, with more than 80% observed a single time. The input for sequencing was peripheral blood, taken in a trial of Ad26.COV2.S vaccine versus placebo. The TCR comes from a person between 18 and 59 years old who received the Ad26.COV2.S COVID-19 vaccine or a placebo. V usage is TRBV5-5 and J usage is TRBJ2-2, with unresolved D. CDR3 DNA sequence: TGTGCCAGCAGCTTGCTGGGTGGTACCGGGGAGCTGTTTTTT. Translation gives CASSLLGGTGELFF.